These 10 T cell receptor beta chains share one sample of origin, sequenced in a study of T cell changes during pregnancy in multiple sclerosis. Method: immunoSEQ multiplex PCR; TCRdb's copy keeps in-frame clones and lacks some. This sample has 70,000 to 80,000 clones, with 85% to 95% found just once. Material: peripheral blood, obtained in the first trimester of pregnancy. Receptors originate from a female donor with multiple sclerosis, enrolled in a pregnancy study.

The chain uses TRBV7-2 and TRBJ2-3; 7 bases align to TRBD2. There are 13 residues in the CDR3. Germline CDR1 reads SGHTA; CDR2 reads FQGNSA. The ends lost 2 bases at V and 9 bases at J; junction bases unmatched: 5. This chain's CDR3 is CASSLLLARTQYF. CDR3 nucleotides: TGTGCCAGCAGCTTACTACTAGCGAGAACGCAGTATTTT.

The CDR3: CASTVRRTNGYTF. The CDR3 DNA sequence: TGTGCCAGCACCGTCCGGAGGACTAATGGCTACACCTTC. The rearrangement uses TRBV7-2 and TRBJ1-2; D is uncertain. With 7 bases removed from V and 6 bases from J, the gap between germline ends came to 15 bases. CDR1 is SGHTA and CDR2 is FQGNSA in the germline V gene. The CDR3 has 13 amino acids.

The chain carries TRBV11-2 and TRBJ2-5; 9 bases are a match to TRBD1. V trimming: 4 bases; J trimming: 5 bases; junction bases outside the gene matches: 2. Germline CDR1 and CDR2: SGHAT and FQNNGV. This CDR3 comprises 13 residues. CDR3 bases: TGTGCCAGCAGCTCGGACAGGGGTGAGACCCAGTACTTC. Residues: CASSSDRGETQYF.

The chain combines TRBV6-5 with TRBJ2-3; 9 bases map to TRBD2. Germline V gene sequence: CDR1 MNHEY, CDR2 SVGAGI. This CDR3 region has 15 residues. The J segment lost 5 bases and the V segment lost 5 bases, leaving 8 bases of the junction unmatched. CDR3 sequence (DNA): TGTGCCAGCAGTGCGGGACTAGCAGTTGTAGATACGCAGTATTTT. Translated: CASSAGLAVVDTQYF.

The J gene is TRBJ2-3, the V gene TRBV7-3, with TRBD1 matching over 7 bases. V trimming: 1 base; J trimming: 1 base; junction bases outside the gene matches: 2. Looked up from germline, CDR1 is SGHTA and CDR2 is FQGTGA. This CDR3 contains 15 residues. In DNA, the CDR3 is TGTGCCAGCAGCTTAAATCAGGGGGGCACAGATACGCAGTATTTT. It is translated as CASSLNQGGTDTQYF.

This chain joins TRBV4-1 and TRBJ2-7; 9 nucleotides align to TRBD1. J gave up 6 bases and V 0 bases, and 6 bases lay outside the gene matches. Germline lookup yields CDR1 MGHRA and CDR2 YSYEKL. There are 15 residues in the CDR3. The chain's CDR3 is CASSQEGTGSTEQYF. In DNA form, the CDR3 reads TGCGCCAGCAGCCAAGAGGGGACAGGGTCTACCGAGCAGTACTTC.

The rearrangement links TRBV5-1 to TRBJ2-3; the D gene is possibly TRBD1 (6 bases). The CDR3 runs 17 residues. Trimming stripped 0 bases from V and 1 base from J, with 15 bases between. Germline-derived CDR1 and CDR2 are SGHRS and YFSETQ. CDR3 in DNA: TGCGCCAGCAGCTTGGGTTGGGGACACGGAGGCACAGATACGCAGTATTTT. Translated: CASSLGWGHGGTDTQYF.

This sequence joins TRBV28 and TRBJ1-5; 7 positions match TRBD1. Trimming took 10 bases from V and 3 from J; bases not matched to a gene: 9. From germline, CDR1 is MDHEN and CDR2 SYDVKM. The CDR3 is 14 residues long. The CDR3 bases are TGTGCCACCGAGATCAGGGGGTCCAATCAGCCCCAGCATTTT. This sequence encodes CATEIRGSNQPQHF.

J is TRBJ2-7 and V is TRBV7-6; TRBD2 is a possible D gene (6 bases). The V end lost 4 bases, the J end lost 5 bases, and 18 bases lay between the germline ends. In germline, CDR1 is SGHVS, CDR2 FNYEAQ. This CDR3 has 15 amino acids. CDR3 sequence (DNA): TGTGCCAGCAGCTCGGGGGTGGGTGAAGTAAACGAGCAGTACTTC. This sequence encodes CASSSGVGEVNEQYF.

The V gene is TRBV11-1, the J gene TRBJ2-1; 16 bases fit TRBD2. Germline-derived CDR1 and CDR2 are SGHAT and FQDESV (reference sequence). V trimming: 5 bases; J trimming: 4 bases; junction bases outside the gene matches: 8. CDR3 length equals 18 residues. This CDR3 reads CASSPGTSGRARYNEQFF. DNA of the CDR3: TGTGCCAGCAGCCCCGGGACTAGCGGGAGGGCTAGGTACAATGAGCAGTTCTTC.